This TCR beta chain was captured in a study of technical replicates of blood from a handful of donors. The repertoire was sequenced with immunoSEQ multiplex PCR; TCRdb's copy has only in-frame clones and lacks some. The sample lists 65,000 to 90,000 clones; around nine tenths were seen once. CDR1 and CDR2 (germline): DFQATT, SNEGSKA (reference sequence). This CDR3 is 11 amino acids long. The V gene lost 6 bases and the J gene lost 2 bases, with 6 bases spanning the gap. V gene TRBV20-1 combines with J gene TRBJ2-3; D not resolved. The sequence was obtained from a human donor in good health. Sequenced input: T cells isolated from PBMCs. CDR3 sequence: CSARLTDTQYF. The CDR3 coding sequence is TGCAGTGCGAGACTCACAGATACGCAGTATTTT.